A selection of T cell receptor beta chains follows, all from one sample in a study of human T cells and chemical hapten exposure. TCRdb fed the RACE reads into MiXCR, producing one record per CDR3 protein. The sample has approximately 75,000 distinct CDR3 sequences, about 8% seen once; the top ten hold roughly 3%. Sample: whole blood, taken in connection with sensitization to the hapten diphenylcyclopropenone (DPC). All receptors derive from a woman aged 45 to 65 with alopecia areata. Some clones in this sample may be carry-over from other donors' samples. Each CDR3 is given with its conserved first and last residue.

v_call: TRBV7-2
j_call: TRBJ2-4
cdr3_aa: CASSVRGVGNIQYF

v_call: TRBV21-1
j_call: TRBJ2-5
cdr3_aa: CASSKGEAEGMDETQYF

v_call: TRBV5-4
j_call: TRBJ2-3
cdr3_aa: CASSSDRTDTQYF

v_call: TRBV12-3/TRBV12-4
j_call: TRBJ1-5
cdr3_aa: CASSVGGSNQPQHF

v_call: TRBV29-1
j_call: TRBJ1-5
cdr3_aa: CSAGTAEQPQHF

v_call: TRBV27
j_call: TRBJ1-6
cdr3_aa: CASSRSPGSDNSPLHF

v_call: TRBV12-3/TRBV12-4
j_call: TRBJ2-1
cdr3_aa: CASGVDSGEQFF

v_call: TRBV7-9
j_call: TRBJ2-3
cdr3_aa: CASSLRGTQYF

v_call: TRBV4-3
j_call: TRBJ2-1
cdr3_aa: CASRSDRGPYNEQFF

v_call: TRBV6-2/TRBV6-3
j_call: TRBJ2-3
cdr3_aa: CASSDPLDYTDTQYF

v_call: TRBV29-1
j_call: TRBJ2-3
cdr3_aa: CSGEGTSRTDTQYF

v_call: TRBV14
j_call: TRBJ1-6
cdr3_aa: CASSPKRGSPLHF

v_call: TRBV6-6
j_call: TRBJ1-6
cdr3_aa: CASSSNDRSDNSPLHF

v_call: TRBV7-8
j_call: TRBJ2-4
cdr3_aa: CASSLRDGWNIQYF

v_call: TRBV20-1
j_call: TRBJ1-2
cdr3_aa: CSARGTGNTF

v_call: TRBV2
j_call: TRBJ2-1
cdr3_aa: CASRAGTGMGLEQFF

v_call: TRBV12-3/TRBV12-4
j_call: TRBJ1-5
cdr3_aa: CASSLLGGDQPQHF

v_call: TRBV5-1
j_call: TRBJ1-2
cdr3_aa: CASSGDTHYGYTF

v_call: TRBV21-1
j_call: TRBJ1-1
cdr3_aa: CASSSRWSKDTEAFF

v_call: TRBV7-8
j_call: TRBJ2-7
cdr3_aa: CASSLPGGRVYEQYF

v_call: TRBV6-6
j_call: TRBJ1-1
cdr3_aa: CASSIDRGTTEAFF

v_call: TRBV5-1
j_call: TRBJ1-2
cdr3_aa: CASSPRDRGSYGYTF

v_call: TRBV29-1
j_call: TRBJ2-5
cdr3_aa: CSVEDRAGQETQYF

v_call: TRBV29-1
j_call: TRBJ2-7
cdr3_aa: CSVEDHGYEQYF

v_call: TRBV29-1
j_call: TRBJ2-1
cdr3_aa: CSVAVKGLKNEQFF

v_call: TRBV2
j_call: TRBJ1-6
cdr3_aa: CASGDRVYSPLHF

v_call: TRBV7-9
j_call: TRBJ2-3
cdr3_aa: CASSLGFSSTDTQYF

v_call: TRBV27
j_call: TRBJ2-1
cdr3_aa: CASSTRSSSTHNEQFF

v_call: TRBV20-1
j_call: TRBJ1-5
cdr3_aa: CSARGGKESQPQHF

v_call: TRBV5-6
j_call: TRBJ1-2
cdr3_aa: CASSFSSDSYGYTF

v_call: TRBV6-5
j_call: TRBJ2-1
cdr3_aa: CASSYSGTTRDEQFF

v_call: TRBV13
j_call: TRBJ1-2
cdr3_aa: CASSLGRAPGWYTF

v_call: TRBV27
j_call: TRBJ1-1
cdr3_aa: CASSSLLSGGGPNTEAFF

v_call: TRBV2
j_call: TRBJ2-7
cdr3_aa: CATRGRAYEQYF

v_call: TRBV27
j_call: TRBJ2-7
cdr3_aa: CASSLVAGGSSYEQYF

v_call: TRBV12-3/TRBV12-4
j_call: TRBJ1-4
cdr3_aa: CASSLATGTTNEKLFF

v_call: TRBV5-1
j_call: TRBJ1-1
cdr3_aa: CASSLVAAGAEAFF

v_call: TRBV20-1
j_call: TRBJ2-3
cdr3_aa: CSVSGVAGGRGTQYF

v_call: TRBV4-1
j_call: TRBJ2-7
cdr3_aa: CASSQDGSGLIYEQYF

v_call: TRBV6-1
j_call: TRBJ2-1
cdr3_aa: CASTKGQGGGYNEQFF